The 29 T cell receptor beta chains below all came from one sample that was sequenced in a study of blood T cells in healthy people across ages. For the second PCR, which ran for about 7 to 11 cycles, a sample-barcoded 5' primer and a J-beta primer mix were used. TCRdb processed the 5' RACE reads anew with MiXCR; each CDR3 protein has one entry. The sample has hundreds of thousands of distinct CDR3 sequences; about 30% are singletons. The sequencing sample was made of blood. The receptors shown here come from a woman over 75 in good health.

This clonotype was detected many times. The chain is built from TRBV20-1 and TRBJ2-6; D not resolved. The CDR3 runs 15 residues. V was shortened by 3 bases and J by 0 bases, with 9 bases between the two germline ends. Looked up from germline, CDR1 is DFQATT and CDR2 is SNEGSKA (reference sequence). CDR3 loop: CSASYPSSGANVLTF. In DNA, the CDR3 is TGCAGTGCTAGCTACCCTAGCTCTGGGGCCAACGTCCTGACTTTC.

The chain uses TRBV29-1 and TRBJ1-2; the D is unclear. The CDR3 extends over 11 amino acids. Between the trimmed V and J ends, which lost 5 bases and 4 bases, there was a span of 8 bases. Looked up from germline, CDR1 is SQVTM and CDR2 is ANQGSEA. This CDR3 is CSVFAGYGYTF. In nucleotides, the CDR3 is TGCAGCGTTTTCGCAGGCTATGGCTACACCTTC.

This clonotype was counted once. The chain carries TRBV30 and TRBJ2-3, with 7 bases matching TRBD2. The length of the CDR3 is 13 residues. Germline CDR1 reads GTSNPN; CDR2 reads SVGIG (reference sequence). The V gene end was trimmed by 6 bases and the J gene end by 5 bases; junction bases not matched to a gene: 8. CDR3 residues: CACGVGGLDTQYF. For the CDR3, the DNA is TGTGCCTGCGGTGTGGGGGGGTTAGATACGCAGTATTTT.

The V call is TRBV2, the J call TRBJ1-1, with 7 bases lining up with TRBD1. The germline gives CDR1 SNHLY, CDR2 FYNNEI. The CDR3 has 14 residues. V lost 6 bases to trimming and J lost 5 bases; unmatched junction nucleotides: 9. The CDR3 DNA sequence: TGTGCCAGCAGCGAGTTACAGGGGCGGACTGAAGCTTTCTTT. Translation: CASSELQGRTEAFF.

This clonotype was recorded at least ten times. V usage is TRBV6-2 or TRBV6-3 and J usage is TRBJ1-2, with D possibly TRBD1 on 6 matching bases. Trimming cost V 7 bases and J 7 bases, with 16 bases left between them. This CDR3 region has 13 residues. Germline loops: CDR1 MNHEY, CDR2 SVGEGT. The CDR3 loop is CASTHTGRSGYTF. Here the CDR3 DNA reads TGTGCCAGCACCCATACAGGGCGGAGTGGCTACACCTTC.

The chain links TRBV12-3 or TRBV12-4 to TRBJ1-6; D is perhaps TRBD1 (5 bases). V lost 4 bases, J lost 7 bases, and 11 bases lay in between. The CDR3 length is 14 residues. The DNA for the CDR3 is TGTGCCAGCAGTTACGTCCAGGGCAATTCACCCCTCCACTTT. The encoded protein is CASSYVQGNSPLHF.

This clonotype showed up many times. The rearrangement joins TRBV20-1 to TRBJ1-2, with TRBD1 identical over 8 bases. CDR3 length: 16 residues. The germline V gene has CDR1 DFQATT and CDR2 SNEGSKA (reference sequence). Unmatched junction bases numbered 19, after V lost 8 bases and J lost 5 bases. CDR3: CSTAPNDRGALYGYTF. As DNA, the CDR3 is TGCAGTACCGCACCGAATGACAGGGGCGCCCTGTATGGCTACACCTTC.

This clonotype was observed many times. The chain has TRBV6-1 and TRBJ1-5; 7 bases align to TRBD1. The CDR3 length is 14 residues. Trimming took 5 bases from V and 2 from J; bases not matched to a gene: 3. CDR1 is MNHNS, CDR2 SASEGT, per germline. The CDR3 nucleotides are TGTGCCAGCAGTTCAACAGGGGGCAATCAGCCCCAGCATTTT. Translating gives CASSSTGGNQPQHF.

This clonotype was found many times. This chain uses TRBV6-6 with TRBJ1-4; 10 positions match TRBD1. The V and J ends lost 4 bases and 11 bases, in that order; junction bases with no gene match: 4. Germline CDR1 reads MNHNY; CDR2 reads SVGAGI (reference sequence). This CDR3 is 13 amino acids long. Here the CDR3 DNA reads TGTGCCAGCAGTTCACCGGGACAGGGGAAACTGTTTTTT. It specifies CASSSPGQGKLFF.

This clonotype was seen ten or more times. V usage is TRBV12-3 or TRBV12-4 and J usage is TRBJ2-7; a possible D gene is TRBD1 (5 bases). The length of the CDR3 is 14 residues. Trimming removed 2 bases from V and 2 bases from J, with 10 bases in between. The DNA for the CDR3 is TGTGCCAGCAGTTTACCCCCAGGGACCTACGAGCAGTACTTC. The encoded protein is CASSLPPGTYEQYF.

Concerning this clonotype: The conserved closing phenylalanine or tryptophan is absent in this CDR3, likely reflecting a read error. The V and J genes are TRBV12-3 or TRBV12-4 and TRBJ2-3; 9 nucleotides agree with TRBD1. The CDR3 extends over 16 amino acids. J lost 2 bases, V lost 1 base, and 4 bases had no gene match. CDR3 coding DNA: TGTGCCAGCAGTTTAGGACAGGGGGGGATCACAGATACGCAGTATTCT. It is translated as CASSLGQGGITDTQYS.

This clonotype occurred many times. The V and J genes are TRBV4-2 and TRBJ2-1, with D hard to call. The germline V and J ends were trimmed by 0 bases and 5 bases, with 11 bases remaining between them. This CDR3 has 15 amino acids. Per germline, CDR1 LGHNA and CDR2 YNFKEQ. CDR3 amino acids: CASSQETSFNNEQFF. CDR3 sequence (DNA): TGTGCCAGCAGCCAAGAAACATCCTTTAACAATGAGCAGTTCTTC.

This clonotype was found many times. The genes are TRBV4-2 and TRBJ2-7; D may be TRBD2 (5 bases). Trimming stripped 4 bases from V and 6 bases from J, with 16 bases between. There are 14 residues in the CDR3. Germline lookup yields CDR1 LGHNA and CDR2 YNFKEQ. The CDR3 region has the DNA TGTGCCAGCAGCCTGGTCCGTGGGGAGAGCGAGCAGTACTTC. Encoded protein: CASSLVRGESEQYF.

The genes are TRBV5-1 and TRBJ1-1; D is possibly TRBD1 (5 bases). The CDR3 is made up of 13 amino acids. Trimming stripped 7 bases from V and 1 base from J, with 11 bases between. Germline V gene data show CDR1 as SGHRS and CDR2 as YFSETQ. As DNA, the CDR3 is TGCGCCAGCGGCCCGACAGCGAACACTGAAGCTTTCTTT. Translating gives CASGPTANTEAFF. Together with reference TRBV5-1 and TRBJ1-1, the CDR3 gives the full variable domain: KAGVTQTPRYLIKTRGQQVTLSCSPISGHRSVSWYQQTPGQGLQFLFEYFSETQRNKGNFPGRFSGRQFSNSRSEMNVSTLELGDSALYLCASGPTANTEAFFGQGTRLTVV.

The table lists this clonotype with many counts. In nucleotides, the CDR3 is TGTGCCAGCAGCGCCATCGTGTCCGACGAGCAGTACTTC. Translated: CASSAIVSDEQYF. This chain connects TRBV9 to TRBJ2-7; D is uncertain. The CDR3 extends over 13 amino acids. The V end was cut by 3 bases, the J end by 5 bases, with 12 bases between. Germline CDR1 and CDR2: SGDLS and YYNGEE.

Regarding this clonotype: Possible read error: a much larger clone is one base away. The chain couples TRBV6-2 or TRBV6-3 to TRBJ2-7; 15 bases line up with TRBD2. CDR1 and CDR2 (germline): MNHEY, SVGEGT. The CDR3 sequence is 18 residues long. CDR3 DNA sequence: TGTGCCGGCAGCGACATCTTCCCGGGACTAGCGGGGGGCTACGAGCAGTACTTC. As protein: CAGSDIFPGLAGGYEQYF.

This clonotype was observed at least ten times. The chain is built from TRBV9 and TRBJ2-5; TRBD2 aligns across 8 bases. V was clipped by 4 bases and J by 3 bases; unmatched bases: 5. Germline V gene sequence: CDR1 SGDLS, CDR2 YYNGEE. This CDR3 comprises 14 residues. For the CDR3, the DNA is TGTGCCAGCAGCATCCGAGCGGGGGAAGAGACCCAGTACTTC. The encoded protein is CASSIRAGEETQYF.

Note on this clonotype: A much larger clonotype is one base distant, so this may be a read error. The chain couples TRBV9 to TRBJ2-7; D not resolved. This CDR3 contains 14 residues. Germline loops: CDR1 SGDLS, CDR2 YYNGEE. CDR3 in amino acids: CVSSVEDGGYEQYF. DNA of the CDR3: TGTGTCAGCAGCGTAGAAGACGGCGGCTACGAGCAGTACTTC.

With respect to this clonotype: A much larger clone differs from this one at a single base, so this may be a read error. The rearrangement uses TRBV27 and TRBJ1-1; D might be TRBD1 (5 bases). From germline, CDR1 is MNHEY and CDR2 SMNVEV (reference sequence). CDR3 size: 14 residues. This chain's CDR3 is CVSSLGEMNTEAFF. Written as DNA, the CDR3 is TGTGTCAGCAGTTTAGGGGAAATGAACACTGAAGCTTTCTTT.

This clonotype has more than one count but fewer than ten. The V call is TRBV20-1, the J call TRBJ2-2; TRBD2 might be the D (6 bases). Germline V gene lookup returns CDR1 DFQATT and CDR2 SNEGSKA (reference sequence). The V and J ends lost 3 bases and 6 bases respectively, with 17 bases between them. CDR3 length: 15 amino acids. The CDR3 region is CSASKPAGTAGELFF. In DNA, the CDR3 is TGCAGTGCTAGCAAGCCGGCGGGGACGGCCGGGGAGCTGTTTTTT.

Many counts were recorded for this clonotype. The CDR3 DNA reads as TGTGCCAGCAGCCTCCGGGACAGGGACTACGAGCAGTACTTC. Residues: CASSLRDRDYEQYF. This chain uses TRBV7-6 with TRBJ2-7; 9 bases line up with TRBD1. V was clipped by 5 bases and J by 3 bases; unmatched bases: 5. The germline gives CDR1 SGHVS, CDR2 FNYEAQ. The CDR3 runs to 14 residues. Combining the CDR3 with reference TRBV7-6 and TRBJ2-7 gives the whole variable domain GAGVSQSPRYKVTKRGQDVALRCDPISGHVSLYWYRQALGQGPEFLTYFNYEAQQDKSGLPNDRFSAERPEGSISTLTIQRTEQRDSAMYRCASSLRDRDYEQYFGPGTRLTVT.

To note about this clonotype: One end of the junction fails to match germline, which may point to a read error. The J gene is TRBJ1-4, the V gene TRBV11-2, with D maybe TRBD1 (5 bases). The CDR3 spans 15 residues. Germline V gene lookup returns CDR1 SGHAT and CDR2 FQNNGV. CDR3 sequence reads: CASSLLGTVEEKRFF. For the CDR3, the DNA is TGTGCCAGCAGCTTACTTGGGACGGTGGAGGAAAAACGGTTTTTT.

There are many counts of this clonotype. The gene calls are TRBV7-9 and TRBJ1-6; a weak D match, TRBD1 (6 bases). Germline values: CDR1 SEHNR, CDR2 FQNEAQ (reference sequence). V lost 2 bases and J 9 bases, leaving 14 bases between the germline ends. This CDR3 contains 15 residues. CDR3 residues: CASSLRAVRGSPLHF. Written as DNA, the CDR3 is TGTGCCAGCAGCTTAAGGGCCGTCAGGGGTTCACCCCTCCACTTT.

The table lists this clonotype with many counts. The genes are TRBV6-2 or TRBV6-3 and TRBJ2-7; D gene ambiguous. Trimming cost V 8 bases and J 0 bases, with 14 bases left between them. Germline loops: CDR1 MNHEY, CDR2 SVGEGT. This CDR3 has 14 amino acids. The CDR3 DNA follows: TGTGCCAGCTGGGATCAGGCGAGCTCCTACGAGCAGTACTTC. It encodes CASWDQASSYEQYF.

Points on this clonotype: A read error may explain this, as a much larger clone is one base away. The V call is TRBV5-1, the J call TRBJ2-5; D is unclear. V dropped 3 bases and J dropped 11 bases, with 20 bases sitting between them. The CDR3 is made up of 14 amino acids. CDR1 is SGHRS and CDR2 is YFSETQ in the germline V gene. CDR3 DNA sequence: TGCGCCAGCAGCTGTGGGCTATTCTCCTATGAGCAGTACTTC. As protein: CASSCGLFSYEQYF.

To note about this clonotype: This could be a read error, since a much larger clone is one nucleotide away. The chain recombines TRBV7-9 with TRBJ2-7, with D tentatively TRBD1 or TRBD2 (5 bases each). Germline V CDR1 and CDR2: SEHNR, FQNEAQ (reference sequence). Trimming removed 5 bases at V and 6 bases at J, with 17 bases between. The CDR3 is made up of 14 amino acids. The CDR3 reads CASSRAAGRGEQYF. CDR3 nucleotide sequence: TGTGCCAGCAGCCGGGCGGCAGGGAGAGGCGAGCAGTACTTC.

This clonotype was detected many times. The chain has TRBV2 and TRBJ1-4, with D uncertain. The CDR3 covers 13 residues. V dropped 6 bases and J dropped 5 bases, with 10 bases sitting between them. The germline CDR1 and CDR2 sequences are SNHLY and FYNNEI. CDR3 sequence reads: CASRTGRNEKLFF. CDR3 sequence (DNA): TGTGCCAGCAGAACGGGGAGAAATGAAAAACTGTTTTTT.

The rearrangement links TRBV11-1 to TRBJ2-3, with D perhaps TRBD1 (6 bases). CDR1 and CDR2 from the germline V gene are SGHAT and FQDESV (reference sequence). V lost 3 bases and J lost 0, with 13 bases in between. This CDR3 is built from 16 residues. In DNA, the CDR3 is TGTGCCAGCAGCTTTCCGCCAGGGACAAGCACAGATACGCAGTATTTT. Translation gives CASSFPPGTSTDTQYF.

The gene calls are TRBV25-1 and TRBJ2-1; a possible D gene is TRBD2 (6 bases). Germline-derived CDR1 and CDR2 are MGHDK and SYGVNS. V lost 4 bases to trimming and J lost 5 bases, with 18 bases between them. The CDR3 covers 16 residues. The CDR3 DNA reads TGTGCCAGCAGTGTCTACAGCGCCTCGGGGGACAATGAGCAGTTCTTC. It specifies CASSVYSASGDNEQFF.